The present TCR beta chain was sequenced within a study of Graves' ophthalmopathy and Graves' hyperthyroidism. Comments on this clonotype: Its matching antigen is unknown.

Amplification of TCR beta CDR3 regions used RNA transcripts. First-round RT-PCR with HTBI primers preceded a second-round multiplex PCR. One entry per CDR3 protein results from TCRdb running MiXCR on the multiplex PCR reads. Here the sample spans 220,000 or so distinct CDR3 sequences, about 22% being singletons. The CDR3 is 15 amino acids. The germline CDR1 and CDR2 sequences are SGHTA and FQGNSA. Trimming stripped 5 bases from V and 2 bases from J, with 16 bases between. Clinical symptoms, serum thyroxine, TRAb, thyroid ultrasound and orbital computed tomography formed the basis of diagnosis. Study-level results: Blood also harbored most expanded thyroid clonotypes above 0.001 frequency.

The sample comprised peripheral blood. The chain couples TRBV7-2 to TRBJ2-7; D unresolved. This receptor was identified in a woman between 45 and 60 years old with Graves' ophthalmopathy. The CDR3 nucleotides are TGTGCCAGCAGCCCCCATCGAGGCGAGACCTACGAGCAGTACTTC. It specifies CASSPHRGETYEQYF.